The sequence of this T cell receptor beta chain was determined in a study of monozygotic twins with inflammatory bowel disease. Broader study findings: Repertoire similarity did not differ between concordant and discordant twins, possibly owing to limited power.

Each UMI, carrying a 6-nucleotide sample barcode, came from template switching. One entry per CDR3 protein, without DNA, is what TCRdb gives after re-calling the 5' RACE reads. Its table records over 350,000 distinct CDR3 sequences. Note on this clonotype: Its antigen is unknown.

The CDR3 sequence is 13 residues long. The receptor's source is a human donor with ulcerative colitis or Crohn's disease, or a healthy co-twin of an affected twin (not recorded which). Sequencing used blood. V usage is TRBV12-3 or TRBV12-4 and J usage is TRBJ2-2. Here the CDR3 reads CASTQINTGELFF.